The following is a TCR beta chain sequence with its context. What antigen it recognizes has not been identified. No base quality information exists; no much larger clone differs at one position. This specimen comes from a study of blood T cell repertoires in COVID-19 (dated by TCRdb to 2018 to 2021). About the study as a whole: Collaborator samples came from the United States, Italy and Spain and covered acute and convalescent phases of COVID-19. Samples were obtained from the ongoing ImmuneRACE study (first 160 participants) and from some 1,200 subjects provided by 6 global collaborators. Where HLA class I and class II types were available, the types were taken from metadata supplied by the sample provider, not from assay-based typing. The dataset comprised deeply sampled blood TCRbeta repertoires from subjects exposed to, actively infected with, or recovered from COVID-19. The material from the prospective study consisted of cDNA or gDNA derived from T cells, B-cell-depleted T cells, or PBMCs. Nearly every sample came with metadata listing a de-identified subject ID, COVID-19 status, age in years and sex. A freely available public database, intended as a resource for researchers studying the immune response to SARS-CoV-2, is where the repertoires were released. Overall study outcomes, separate from this receptor: How much clinical and demographic metadata was included differed by source and by participant, and the metadata was provided uncurated.

The immunoSEQ Assay, a bias-controlled multiplex PCR, was used to amplify TCRbeta CDR3 regions from genomic DNA. Concerning the study's data processing: The number of nucleated cells in each sample was estimated by amplification of reference gene primers within the assay. To quantify the absolute abundance of each unique TCRbeta CDR3 rearrangement, sequence reads were collapsed and filtered. Productive Simpson clonality was computed per sample as the square root of Simpson's diversity index over productive rearrangements. Here the immuneACCESS table is served through TCRdb, limited to in-frame sequences with V and J called. Missing clones are a known gap in these copies; in checked studies unresolved V genes cover under half, and the rest lacks a known reason. The V and J calls and clone size come from that table; D and trimming were worked out from the DNA. This sample holds 180,000 or so clones; 84% were observed only once. The ten largest clones take up approximately 2.5% of the sample.

For this chain, trimming is 5 bases at the V end and 0 bases at the J end, and the number of junction bases without a gene match is 3. In the germline V gene, CDR1 corresponds to SGDLS and CDR2 to YYNGEE. Spanning cysteine to phenylalanine, the CDR3 consists of 16 amino acids. CDR3 DNA is the only sequence kept; it has 48 bases, read in frame from the first base. Collaborating institutions collected whole blood in K2EDTA tubes following their own protocols. For TCRbeta analysis, collaborators shipped samples in one of three forms: frozen whole blood, isolated PBMCs, or DNA extracted from either of those sample types.

The source of this sequence is a human donor with acute or convalescent COVID-19. The donor label of this sample is uncertain. Specimen: peripheral blood. The chain is encoded by TRBV9 joined to TRBJ2-6; TRBD1 matches 9 bases in the middle. The DNA is TGTGCCAGCAGTAGACAGGGGGGCTCTGGGGCCAACGTCCTGACTTTC. This codes for CASSRQGGSGANVLTF.